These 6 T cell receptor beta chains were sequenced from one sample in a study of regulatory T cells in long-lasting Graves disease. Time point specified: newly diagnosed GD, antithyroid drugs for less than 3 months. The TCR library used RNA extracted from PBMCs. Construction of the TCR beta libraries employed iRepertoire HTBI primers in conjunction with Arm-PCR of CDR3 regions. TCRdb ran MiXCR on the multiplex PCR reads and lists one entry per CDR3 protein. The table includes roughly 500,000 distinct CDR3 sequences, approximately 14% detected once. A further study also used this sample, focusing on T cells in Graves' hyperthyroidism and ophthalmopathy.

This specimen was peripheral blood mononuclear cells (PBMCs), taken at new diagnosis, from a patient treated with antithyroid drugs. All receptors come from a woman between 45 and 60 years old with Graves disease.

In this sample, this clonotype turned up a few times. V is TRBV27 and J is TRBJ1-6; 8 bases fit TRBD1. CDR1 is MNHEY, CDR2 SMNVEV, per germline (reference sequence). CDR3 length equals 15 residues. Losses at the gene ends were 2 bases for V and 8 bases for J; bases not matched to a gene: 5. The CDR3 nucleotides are TGTGCCAGCAGTTTAAGGGACAGGTTATATTCACCCCTCCACTTT. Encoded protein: CASSLRDRLYSPLHF.

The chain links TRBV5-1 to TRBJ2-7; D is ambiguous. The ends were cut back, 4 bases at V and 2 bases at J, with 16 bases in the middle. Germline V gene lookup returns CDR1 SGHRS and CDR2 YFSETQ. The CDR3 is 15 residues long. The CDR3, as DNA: TGCGCCAGCAGCCCACATCAAAGTGATGCCTACGAGCAGTACTTC. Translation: CASSPHQSDAYEQYF.

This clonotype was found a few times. The CDR3 loop reads CASSSMQLGEQYF. The CDR3 DNA sequence: TGTGCCAGCAGCTCGATGCAGTTAGGCGAGCAGTACTTC. J is TRBJ2-7 and V is TRBV7-9; D ambiguous. The CDR3 is 13 residues long. Trimming left V 4 bases short and J 6 bases short, with 13 bases between. Looked up from germline, CDR1 is SEHNR and CDR2 is FQNEAQ (reference sequence).

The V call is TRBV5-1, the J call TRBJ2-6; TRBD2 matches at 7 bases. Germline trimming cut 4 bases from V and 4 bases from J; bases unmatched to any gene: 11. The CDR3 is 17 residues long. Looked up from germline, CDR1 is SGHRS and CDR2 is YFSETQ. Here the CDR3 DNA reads TGCGCCAGCAGCCCCCGGGACTACAGCTCCGGGGCCAACGTCCTGACTTTC. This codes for CASSPRDYSSGANVLTF.

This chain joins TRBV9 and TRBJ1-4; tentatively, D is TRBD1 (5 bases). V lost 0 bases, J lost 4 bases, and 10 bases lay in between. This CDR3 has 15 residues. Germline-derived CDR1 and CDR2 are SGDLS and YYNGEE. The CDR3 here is CASSVGQWVNEKLFF. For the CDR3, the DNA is TGTGCCAGCAGCGTAGGACAGTGGGTTAATGAAAAACTGTTTTTT. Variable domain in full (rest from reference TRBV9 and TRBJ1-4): DSGVTQTPKHLITATGQRVTLRCSPRSGDLSVYWYQQSLDQGLQFLIQYYNGEERAKGNILERFSAQQFPDLHSELNLSSLELGDSALYFCASSVGQWVNEKLFFGSGTQLSVL.

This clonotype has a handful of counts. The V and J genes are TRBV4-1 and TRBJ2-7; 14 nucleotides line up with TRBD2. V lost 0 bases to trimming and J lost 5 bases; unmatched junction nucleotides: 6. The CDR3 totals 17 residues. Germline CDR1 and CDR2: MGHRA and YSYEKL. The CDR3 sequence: CASSQEFGTSGSDEQYF. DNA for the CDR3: TGCGCCAGCAGCCAAGAGTTTGGGACTAGCGGGAGTGACGAGCAGTACTTC.